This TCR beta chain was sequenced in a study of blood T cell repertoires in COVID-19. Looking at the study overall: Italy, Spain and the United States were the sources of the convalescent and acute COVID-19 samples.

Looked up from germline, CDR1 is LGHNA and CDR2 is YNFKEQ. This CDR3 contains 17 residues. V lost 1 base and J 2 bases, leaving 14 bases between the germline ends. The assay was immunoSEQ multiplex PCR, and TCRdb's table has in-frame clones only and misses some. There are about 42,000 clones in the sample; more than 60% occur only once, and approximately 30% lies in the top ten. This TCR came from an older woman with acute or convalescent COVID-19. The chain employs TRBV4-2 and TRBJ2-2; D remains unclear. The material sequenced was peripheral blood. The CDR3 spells CASSQVGQLANTGELFF. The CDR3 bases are TGTGCCAGCAGCCAAGTTGGCCAGTTAGCAAACACCGGGGAGCTGTTTTTT.